This TCR beta chain was documented in a study of tumor and adjacent non-tumor tissue in lung cancer. Study-level points and caveats: Significantly higher TCR diversity was found in tumor than normal lung.

The library came from three nested PCR rounds adapted from ARM-PCR protocols. TCRdb recomputed calls from the multiplex PCR reads with MiXCR, one row per CDR3 protein. The table lists roughly 74,000 distinct CDR3 sequences, 76% of them singletons. The CDR3 spans 15 residues. The template was RNA from unsorted bulk tissue. Distant lung tissue was collected more than 3 cm away from the tumor edge. This clonotype has a handful of counts. Its antigen is as yet unknown. The junction does not match germline at one end; this may be a read error. The chain carries TRBV12-3 or TRBV12-4 and TRBJ1-5; TRBD1 aligns across 12 bases. This clonotype was obtained from a man aged 65 to 85 with non-small cell lung cancer. Sequencing was performed on distant non-tumor lung tissue. The CDR3: CTSSLGTGGNQALHF. In nucleotides, the CDR3 is TGTACCAGCAGTTTAGGGACAGGGGGCAATCAGGCCCTGCATTTT.